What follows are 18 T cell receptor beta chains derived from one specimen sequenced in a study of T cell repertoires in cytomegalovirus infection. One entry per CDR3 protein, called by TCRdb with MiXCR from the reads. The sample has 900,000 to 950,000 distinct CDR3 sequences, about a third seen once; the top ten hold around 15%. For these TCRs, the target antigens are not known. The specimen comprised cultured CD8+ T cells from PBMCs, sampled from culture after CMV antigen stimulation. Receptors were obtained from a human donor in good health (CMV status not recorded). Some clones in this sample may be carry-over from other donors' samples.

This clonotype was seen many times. The CDR3 is CASSLNSRGSNQPQHF. The CDR3 region has the DNA TGTGCCAGTAGTCTTAACAGTCGCGGTAGCAATCAGCCCCAGCATTTT. This rearrangement joins TRBV19 to TRBJ1-5; D is uncertain. Germline CDR1 and CDR2: LNHDA and SQIVND (reference sequence). V was trimmed by 5 bases and J by 0 bases, leaving 14 bases between them. The CDR3 length is 16 residues.

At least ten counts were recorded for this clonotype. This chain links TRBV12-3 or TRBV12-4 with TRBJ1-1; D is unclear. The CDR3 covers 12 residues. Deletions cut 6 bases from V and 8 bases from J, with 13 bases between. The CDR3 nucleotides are TGTGCCAGCAGCCGCGGGTGGCGAGAAGCTTTCTTT. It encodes CASSRGWREAFF.

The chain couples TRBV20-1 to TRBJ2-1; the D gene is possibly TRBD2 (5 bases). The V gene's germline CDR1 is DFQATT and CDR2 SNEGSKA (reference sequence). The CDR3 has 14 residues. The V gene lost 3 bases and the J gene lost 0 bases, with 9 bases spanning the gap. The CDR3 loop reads CSASLASSYNEQFF. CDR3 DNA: TGCAGTGCTAGTCTAGCAAGCTCCTACAATGAGCAGTTCTTC.

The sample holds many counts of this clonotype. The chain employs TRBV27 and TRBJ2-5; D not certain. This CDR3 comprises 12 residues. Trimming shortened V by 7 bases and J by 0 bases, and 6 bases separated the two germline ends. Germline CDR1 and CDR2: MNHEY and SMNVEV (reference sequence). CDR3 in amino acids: CASKGYQETQYF. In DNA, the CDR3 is TGTGCCAGCAAAGGGTACCAAGAGACCCAGTACTTC.

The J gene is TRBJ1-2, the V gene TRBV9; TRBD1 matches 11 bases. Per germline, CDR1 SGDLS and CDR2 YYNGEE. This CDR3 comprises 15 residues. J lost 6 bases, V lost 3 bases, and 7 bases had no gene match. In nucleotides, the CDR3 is TGTGCCAGCAGCGCTTACGGGACAGGGGGAGATGGCTACACCTTC. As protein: CASSAYGTGGDGYTF.

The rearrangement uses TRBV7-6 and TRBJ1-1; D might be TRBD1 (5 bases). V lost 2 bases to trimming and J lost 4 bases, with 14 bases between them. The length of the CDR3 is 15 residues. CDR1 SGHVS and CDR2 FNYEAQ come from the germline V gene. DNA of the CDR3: TGTGCCAGCAGCTTACAGCCTATGGGGGGCACTGAAGCTTTCTTT. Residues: CASSLQPMGGTEAFF.

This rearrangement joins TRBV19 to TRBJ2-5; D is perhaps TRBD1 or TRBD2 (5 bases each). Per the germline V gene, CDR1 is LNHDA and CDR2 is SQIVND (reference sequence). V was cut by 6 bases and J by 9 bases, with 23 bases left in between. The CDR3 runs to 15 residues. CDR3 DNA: TGTGCCAGTAGGCCGACTAATTTACTGGGGCAAGCCCAGTACTTC. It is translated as CASRPTNLLGQAQYF.

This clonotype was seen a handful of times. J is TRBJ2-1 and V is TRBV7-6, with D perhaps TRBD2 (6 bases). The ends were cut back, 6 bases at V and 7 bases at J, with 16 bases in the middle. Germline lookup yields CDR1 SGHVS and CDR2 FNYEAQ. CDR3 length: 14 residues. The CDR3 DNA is TGTGCCAGCAGACCCACGGACTACCAAAATGAGCAGTTCTTC. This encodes CASRPTDYQNEQFF.

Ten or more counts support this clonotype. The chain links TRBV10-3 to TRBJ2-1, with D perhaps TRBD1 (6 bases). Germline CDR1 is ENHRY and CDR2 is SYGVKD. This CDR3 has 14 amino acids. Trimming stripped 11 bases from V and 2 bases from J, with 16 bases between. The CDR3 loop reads CAVGSDRAYNEQFF. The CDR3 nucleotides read TGTGCCGTCGGGTCGGACAGAGCCTACAATGAGCAGTTCTTC.

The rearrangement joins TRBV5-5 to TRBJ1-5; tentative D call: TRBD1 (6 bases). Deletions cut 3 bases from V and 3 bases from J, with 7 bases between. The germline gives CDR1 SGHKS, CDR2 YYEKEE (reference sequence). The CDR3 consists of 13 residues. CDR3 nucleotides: TGTGCCAGCAGCTGGGACATCAATCAGCCCCAGCATTTT. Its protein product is CASSWDINQPQHF. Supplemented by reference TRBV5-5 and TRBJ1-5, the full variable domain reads DAGVTQSPTHLIKTRGQQVTLRCSPISGHKSVSWYQQVLGQGPQFIFQYYEKEERGRGNFPDRFSARQFPNYSSELNVNALLLGDSALYLCASSWDINQPQHFGDGTRLSIL.

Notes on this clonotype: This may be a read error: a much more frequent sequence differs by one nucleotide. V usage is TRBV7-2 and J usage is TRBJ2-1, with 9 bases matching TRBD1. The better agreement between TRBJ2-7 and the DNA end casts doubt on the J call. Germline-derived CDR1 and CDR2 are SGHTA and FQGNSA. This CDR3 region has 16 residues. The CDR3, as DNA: TGTGCCAGCAGCTTAGGGGACAGGGCCGATTACAATGAGCAGTACTTC. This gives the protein CASSLGDRADYNEQYF.

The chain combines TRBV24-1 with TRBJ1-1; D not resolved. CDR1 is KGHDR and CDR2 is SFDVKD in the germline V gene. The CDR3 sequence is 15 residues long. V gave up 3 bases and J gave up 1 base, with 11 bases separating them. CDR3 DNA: TGTGCCACCAGTGATCTAAGACACAAGAACACTGAAGCTTTCTTT. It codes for CATSDLRHKNTEAFF.

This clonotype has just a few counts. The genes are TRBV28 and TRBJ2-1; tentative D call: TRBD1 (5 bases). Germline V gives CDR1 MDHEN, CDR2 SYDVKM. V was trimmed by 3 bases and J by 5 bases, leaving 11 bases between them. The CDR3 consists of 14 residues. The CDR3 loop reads CASSLLGVNNEQFF. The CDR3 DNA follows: TGTGCCAGCAGTTTGCTAGGGGTAAACAATGAGCAGTTCTTC. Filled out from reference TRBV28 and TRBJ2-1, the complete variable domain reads DVKVTQSSRYLVKRTGEKVFLECVQDMDHENMFWYRQDPGLGLRLIYFSYDVKMKEKGDIPEGYSVSREKKERFSLILESASTNQTSMYLCASSLLGVNNEQFFGPGTRLTVL.

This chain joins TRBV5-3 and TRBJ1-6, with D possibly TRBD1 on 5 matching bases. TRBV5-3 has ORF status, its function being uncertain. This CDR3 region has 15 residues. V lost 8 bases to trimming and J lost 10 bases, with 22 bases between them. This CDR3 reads CASSPAPHSGSPLHF. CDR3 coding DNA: TGTGCCAGCAGCCCTGCACCTCATTCAGGGTCACCCCTCCACTTT.

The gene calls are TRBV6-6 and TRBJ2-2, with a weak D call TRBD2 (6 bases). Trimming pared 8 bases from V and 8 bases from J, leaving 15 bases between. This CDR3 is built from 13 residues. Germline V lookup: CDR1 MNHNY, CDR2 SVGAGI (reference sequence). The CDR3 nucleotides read TGTGCCAGCCTTGCGGGGCTAAGGGGGGAGCTGTTTTTT. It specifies CASLAGLRGELFF.

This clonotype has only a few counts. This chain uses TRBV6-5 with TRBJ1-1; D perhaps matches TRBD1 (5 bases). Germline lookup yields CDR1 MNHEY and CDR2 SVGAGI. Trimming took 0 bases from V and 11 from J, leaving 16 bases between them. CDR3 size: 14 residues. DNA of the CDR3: TGTGCCAGCAGTTACTCAGCAGGGCCGATCGTGGCTTTCTTT. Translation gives CASSYSAGPIVAFF.

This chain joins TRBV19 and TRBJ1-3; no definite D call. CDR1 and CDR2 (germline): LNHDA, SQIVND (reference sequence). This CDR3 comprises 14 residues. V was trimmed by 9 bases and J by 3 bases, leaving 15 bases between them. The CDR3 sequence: CASNLGGLGNTIYF. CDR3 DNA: TGTGCCAGCAATTTAGGAGGCCTTGGAAACACCATATATTTT.

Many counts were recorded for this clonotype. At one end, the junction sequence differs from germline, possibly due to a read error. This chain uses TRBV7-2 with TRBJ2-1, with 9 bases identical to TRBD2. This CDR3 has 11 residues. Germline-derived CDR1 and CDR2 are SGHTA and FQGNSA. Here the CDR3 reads CASSLSGGPLF. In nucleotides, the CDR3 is TGTGCCAGCAGCTTAAGCGGGGGGCCTCTCTTC.